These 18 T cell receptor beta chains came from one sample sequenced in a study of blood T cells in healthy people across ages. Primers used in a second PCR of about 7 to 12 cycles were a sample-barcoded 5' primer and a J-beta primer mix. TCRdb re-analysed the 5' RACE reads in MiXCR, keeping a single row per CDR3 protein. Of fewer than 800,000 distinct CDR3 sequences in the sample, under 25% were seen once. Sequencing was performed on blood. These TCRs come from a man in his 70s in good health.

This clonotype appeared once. The CDR3 region is CSVTGQYNEQFF. In DNA form, the CDR3 reads TGCAGCGTTACGGGACAGTACAATGAGCAGTTCTTC. The rearrangement joins TRBV29-1 to TRBJ2-5; 7 bases map to TRBD1. Gene TRBJ2-1 matches the end of the DNA better, so the J call may be wrong. CDR3 length: 12 amino acids. Germline CDR1 and CDR2: SQVTM and ANQGSEA.

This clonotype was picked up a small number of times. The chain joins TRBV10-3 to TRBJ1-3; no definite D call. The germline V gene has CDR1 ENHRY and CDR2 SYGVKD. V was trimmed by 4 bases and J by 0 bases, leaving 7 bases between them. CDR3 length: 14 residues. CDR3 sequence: CAISVAGSGNTIYF. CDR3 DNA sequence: TGTGCCATCAGTGTAGCCGGCTCTGGAAACACCATATATTTT.

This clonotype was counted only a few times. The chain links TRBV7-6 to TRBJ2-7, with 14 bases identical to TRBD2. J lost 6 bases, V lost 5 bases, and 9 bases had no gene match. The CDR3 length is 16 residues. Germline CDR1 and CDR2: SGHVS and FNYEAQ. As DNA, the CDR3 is TGTGCCAGCAGCCCGTTGATGGGACTAGCGGGAGCCGAGCAGTACTTC. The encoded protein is CASSPLMGLAGAEQYF.

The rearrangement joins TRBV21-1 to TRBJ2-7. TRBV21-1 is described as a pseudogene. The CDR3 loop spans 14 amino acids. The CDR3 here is CASSKKLGAHEQYF. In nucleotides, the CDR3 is TGTGCCAGCAGCAAAAAGTTGGGTGCCCACGAGCAGTACTTC.

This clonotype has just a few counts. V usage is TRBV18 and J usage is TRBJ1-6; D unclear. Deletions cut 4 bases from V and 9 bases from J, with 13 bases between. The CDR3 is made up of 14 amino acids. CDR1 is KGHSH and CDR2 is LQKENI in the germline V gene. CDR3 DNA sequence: TGTGCCAGCTCACTCCGGGAGAGAGGTTCACCCCTCCACTTT. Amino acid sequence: CASSLRERGSPLHF.

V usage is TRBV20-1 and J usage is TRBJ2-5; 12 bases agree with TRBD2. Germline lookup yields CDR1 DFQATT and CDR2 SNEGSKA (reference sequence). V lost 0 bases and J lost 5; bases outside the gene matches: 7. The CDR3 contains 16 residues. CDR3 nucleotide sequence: TGCAGTGCTAGAGATCCGAGACTAGCGGGAGTTGAGACCCAGTACTTC. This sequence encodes CSARDPRLAGVETQYF.

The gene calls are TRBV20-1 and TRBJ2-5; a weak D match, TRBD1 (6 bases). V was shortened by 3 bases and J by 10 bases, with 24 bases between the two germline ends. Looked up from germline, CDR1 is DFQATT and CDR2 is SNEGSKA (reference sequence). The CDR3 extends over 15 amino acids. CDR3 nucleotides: TGCAGTGCTAGTGCCCACGACAGGAGAACGGGTGACCAGTACTTC. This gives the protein CSASAHDRRTGDQYF.

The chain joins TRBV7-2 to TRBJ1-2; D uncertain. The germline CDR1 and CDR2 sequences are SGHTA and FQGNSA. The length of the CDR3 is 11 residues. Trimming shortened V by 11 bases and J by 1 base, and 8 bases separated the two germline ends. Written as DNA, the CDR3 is TGTGCCGGGCGGATTAACTATGGCTACACCTTC. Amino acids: CAGRINYGYTF.

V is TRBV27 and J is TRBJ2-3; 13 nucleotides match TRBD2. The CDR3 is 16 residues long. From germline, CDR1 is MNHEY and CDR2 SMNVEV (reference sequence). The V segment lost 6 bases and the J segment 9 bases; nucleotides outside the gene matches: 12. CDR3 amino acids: CASSLGGLAGVGTQYF. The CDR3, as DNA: TGTGCCAGCAGCCTCGGCGGACTAGCGGGAGTTGGAACGCAGTATTTT.

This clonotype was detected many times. The CDR3 DNA sequence: TGTGCCAGTGCGGGACTAGCGGGATTCGTCTCCTACAATGAGCAGTTCTTC. It translates to CASAGLAGFVSYNEQFF. The rearrangement uses TRBV3-1 and TRBJ2-1; 13 nucleotides line up with TRBD2. The CDR3 totals 17 residues. Germline V gene lookup returns CDR1 LGHDT and CDR2 YNNKEL (reference sequence). Trimming removed 9 bases from V and 0 bases from J; junction bases left unmatched: 8.

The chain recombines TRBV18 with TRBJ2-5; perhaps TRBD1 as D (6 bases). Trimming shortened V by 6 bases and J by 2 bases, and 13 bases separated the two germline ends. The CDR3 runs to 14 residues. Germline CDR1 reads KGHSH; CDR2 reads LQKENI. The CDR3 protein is CASSPGQQQETQYF. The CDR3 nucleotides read TGTGCCAGCTCCCCCGGACAGCAGCAAGAGACCCAGTACTTC.

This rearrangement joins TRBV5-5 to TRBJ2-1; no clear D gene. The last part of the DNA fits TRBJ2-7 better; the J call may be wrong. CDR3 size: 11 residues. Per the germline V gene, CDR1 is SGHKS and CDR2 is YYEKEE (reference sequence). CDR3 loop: CASSFADEQYF. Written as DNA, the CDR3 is TGTGCCAGCAGCTTCGCGGACGAGCAGTACTTC.

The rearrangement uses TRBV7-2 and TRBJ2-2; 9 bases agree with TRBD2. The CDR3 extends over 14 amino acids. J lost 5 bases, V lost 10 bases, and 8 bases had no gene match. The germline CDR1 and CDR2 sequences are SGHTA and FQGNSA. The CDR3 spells CATRIAGATGELFF. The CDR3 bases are TGTGCCACCAGAATAGCGGGAGCGACCGGGGAGCTGTTTTTT.

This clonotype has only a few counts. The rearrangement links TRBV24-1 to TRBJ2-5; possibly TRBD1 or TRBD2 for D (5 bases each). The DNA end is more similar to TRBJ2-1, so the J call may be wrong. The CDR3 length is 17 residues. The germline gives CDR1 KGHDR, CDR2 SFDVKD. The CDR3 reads CATSAEPGRETLNEQFF. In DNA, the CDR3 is TGTGCCACCAGTGCCGAACCGGGACGAGAAACCCTCAATGAGCAGTTCTTC.

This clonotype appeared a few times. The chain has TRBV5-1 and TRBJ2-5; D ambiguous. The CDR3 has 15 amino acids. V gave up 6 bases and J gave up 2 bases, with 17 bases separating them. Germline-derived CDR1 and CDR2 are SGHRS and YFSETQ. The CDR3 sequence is CASKANTGRQETQYF. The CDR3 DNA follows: TGCGCCAGCAAAGCAAATACGGGTAGACAAGAGACCCAGTACTTC.

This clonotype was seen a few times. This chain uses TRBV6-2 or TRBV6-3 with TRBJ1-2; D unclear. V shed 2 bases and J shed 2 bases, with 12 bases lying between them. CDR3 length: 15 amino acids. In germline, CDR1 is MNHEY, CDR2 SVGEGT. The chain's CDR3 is CASSYRGRLNYGYTF. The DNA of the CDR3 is TGTGCCAGCAGTTACAGAGGCCGTTTAAACTATGGCTACACCTTC.

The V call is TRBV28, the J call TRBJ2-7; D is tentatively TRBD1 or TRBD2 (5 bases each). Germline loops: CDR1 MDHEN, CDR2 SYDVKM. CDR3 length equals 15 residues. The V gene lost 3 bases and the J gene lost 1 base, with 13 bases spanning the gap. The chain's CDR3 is CASSFGREKSYEQYF. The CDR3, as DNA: TGTGCCAGCAGTTTCGGCAGGGAGAAATCCTACGAGCAGTACTTC.

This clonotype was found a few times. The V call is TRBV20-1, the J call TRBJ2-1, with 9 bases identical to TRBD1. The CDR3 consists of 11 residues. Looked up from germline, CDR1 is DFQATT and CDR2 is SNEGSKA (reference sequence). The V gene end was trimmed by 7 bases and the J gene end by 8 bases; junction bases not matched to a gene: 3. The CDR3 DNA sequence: TGCAGTGGGACAGGGGTCCATGAGCAGTTCTTC. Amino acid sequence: CSGTGVHEQFF.